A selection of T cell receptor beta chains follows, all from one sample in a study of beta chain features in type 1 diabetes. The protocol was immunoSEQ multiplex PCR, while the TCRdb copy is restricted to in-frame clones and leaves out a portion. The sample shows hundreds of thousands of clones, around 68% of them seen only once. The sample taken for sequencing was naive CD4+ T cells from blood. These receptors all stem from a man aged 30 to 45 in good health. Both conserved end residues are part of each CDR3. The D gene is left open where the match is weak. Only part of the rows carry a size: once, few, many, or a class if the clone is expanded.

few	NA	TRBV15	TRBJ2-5	TGTGCCACCAGCAGAATCGAACAAGAGACCCAGTACTTC	CATSRIEQETQYF
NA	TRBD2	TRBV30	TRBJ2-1	TGTGCCTGGAGGGGACTAGCGGGCTCCTACAATGAGCAGTTCTTC	CAWRGLAGSYNEQFF
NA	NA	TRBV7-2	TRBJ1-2	TGTGCCAGCAGCTTAGAAGGGTGGTACGGTGGCTACACCTTC	CASSLEGWYGGYTF
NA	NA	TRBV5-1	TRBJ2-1	TGCGCCAGCAGCTCTCCGCCGCTCTCCTACAATGAGCAGTTCTTC	CASSSPPLSYNEQFF
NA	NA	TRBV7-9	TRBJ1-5	TGTGCCAGCAGCCCATCTAAGGGGAGCAATCAGCCCCAGCATTTT	CASSPSKGSNQPQHF
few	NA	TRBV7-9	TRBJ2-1	TGTGCCAGCAGCTTGGTCCCGGGGCCGCAGTTCTTC	CASSLVPGPQFF
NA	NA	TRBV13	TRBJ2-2	TGTGCCAGCAGCCTCCGATGGGGCCCCGCCGGGGAGCTGTTTTTT	CASSLRWGPAGELFF
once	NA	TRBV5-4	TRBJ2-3	TGTGCCAGCAGCTTGGTGGACGGCACAGATACGCAGTATTTT	CASSLVDGTDTQYF
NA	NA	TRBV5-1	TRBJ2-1	TGCGCCAGCAGCTTGGTTGGCAGCAATGAGCAGTTCTTC	CASSLVGSNEQFF
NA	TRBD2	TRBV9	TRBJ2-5	TGTGCCAGCAGCCTAGGACTAGCGTGGGAGACCCAGTACTTC	CASSLGLAWETQYF
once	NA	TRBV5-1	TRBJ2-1	TGCGCCAGCAGCTTGGGTATGGGATATGAGCAGTTCTTC	CASSLGMGYEQFF
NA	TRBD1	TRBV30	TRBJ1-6	TGTGCCTGGAGTGTGGGGACAGGGGATTCACCCCTCCACTTT	CAWSVGTGDSPLHF
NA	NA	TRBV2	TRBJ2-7	TGTGCCAGCAACCGGGTACTCTCCTACGAGCAGTACTTC	CASNRVLSYEQYF
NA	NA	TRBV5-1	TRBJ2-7	TGCGCCAGCAGCTTGACGACAGATACCTACGAGCAGTACTTC	CASSLTTDTYEQYF
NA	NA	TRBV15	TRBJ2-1	TGTGCCACCAAAGAGGGGAGCTCCTACAATGAGCAGTTCTTC	CATKEGSSYNEQFF
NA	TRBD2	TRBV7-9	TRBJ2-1	TGTGCCAGCAGCACCGGACTAGCGACCCCCTACAATGAGCAGTTCTTC	CASSTGLATPYNEQFF
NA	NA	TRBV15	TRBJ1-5	TGTGCCACCAGCAGAGATCTGGTTCAGCCCCAGCATTTT	CATSRDLVQPQHF
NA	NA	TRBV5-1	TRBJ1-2	TGCGCCAGCAGCCTTCCGACAGGAAACTATGGCTACACCTTC	CASSLPTGNYGYTF
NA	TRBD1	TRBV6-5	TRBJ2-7	TGTGCCAGCAGGCCGGGACAGGCTTACGAGCAGTACTTC	CASRPGQAYEQYF
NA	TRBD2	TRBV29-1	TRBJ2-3	TGCAGCGTTGGACCGAGACTAGCGGACACAGATACGCAGTATTTT	CSVGPRLADTDTQYF
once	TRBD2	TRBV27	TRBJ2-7	TGTGCCAGCAGTTTATCGGCGGGAGCCTACGAGCAGTACTTC	CASSLSAGAYEQYF
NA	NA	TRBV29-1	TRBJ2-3	TGCAGCGTTTCCAAGCGGAACACAGATACGCAGTATTTT	CSVSKRNTDTQYF
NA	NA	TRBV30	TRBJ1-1	TGTGCCTGGTCCAGCCAACCGAACACTGAAGCTTTCTTT	CAWSSQPNTEAFF
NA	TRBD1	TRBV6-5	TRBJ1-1	TGTGCCAGCAGTTACCTAAGGACAGGGGACACTGAAGCTTTCTTT	CASSYLRTGDTEAFF
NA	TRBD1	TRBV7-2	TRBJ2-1	TGTGCCAGCAGTCTCCGGACAGGAATCAATGAGCAGTTCTTC	CASSLRTGINEQFF
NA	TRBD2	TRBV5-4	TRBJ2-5	TGTGCCAGCAGCTTGCCGGGGGGACACCAAGAGACCCAGTACTTC	CASSLPGGHQETQYF
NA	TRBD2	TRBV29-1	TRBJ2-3	TGCAGCGTTGAGGGAACTAGCGGGAGTCCAGATACGCAGTATTTT	CSVEGTSGSPDTQYF
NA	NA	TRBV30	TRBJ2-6	TGTGCCCTGGCCTCTGGGGCCAACGTCCTGACTTTC	CALASGANVLTF
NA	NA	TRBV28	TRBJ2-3	TGTGCCAGCAGCGGGACGTGGAATTTAGATACGCAGTATTTT	CASSGTWNLDTQYF
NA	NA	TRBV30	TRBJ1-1	TGTGCCTGGAGTGTAAAGGTCGGCTCGGGTAGTAAGACTGAAGCTTTCTTT	CAWSVKVGSGSKTEAFF
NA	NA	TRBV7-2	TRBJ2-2	TGTGCCAGCAGCTTAGTAGGCCCCCAGACCGGGGAGCTGTTTTTT	CASSLVGPQTGELFF
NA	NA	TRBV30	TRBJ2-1	TGTGCCTGGAACTCCTACAATGAGCAGTTCTTC	CAWNSYNEQFF
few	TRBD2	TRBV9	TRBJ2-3	TGTGCCAGCAGCGTAGGGGGACTAGCGGGACTCACAGATACGCAGTATTTT	CASSVGGLAGLTDTQYF
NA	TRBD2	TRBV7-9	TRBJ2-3	TGTGCCAGCAGCCTTAGCGGGGGCGCCCTAGATACGCAGTATTTT	CASSLSGGALDTQYF
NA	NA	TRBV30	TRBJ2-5	TGTGCCTGGAATAAAGGGCTTACCGAGACCCAGTACTTC	CAWNKGLTETQYF
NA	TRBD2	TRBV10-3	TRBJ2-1	TGTGCCATGGGGAACAGGGGACTAGCGGACAATGAGCAGTTCTTC	CAMGNRGLADNEQFF
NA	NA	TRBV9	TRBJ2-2	TGTGCCAGCAGCGTAGCGGCGGGGCCCACCGGGGAGCTGTTTTTT	CASSVAAGPTGELFF
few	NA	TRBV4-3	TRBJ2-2	TGCGCCAGCAGCCAAGAGGGCGGCGGGGAGCTGTTTTTT	CASSQEGGGELFF
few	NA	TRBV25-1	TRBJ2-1	TGTGCCAGCAGTGAATTTGAAGCGGATTACAATGAGCAGTTCTTC	CASSEFEADYNEQFF
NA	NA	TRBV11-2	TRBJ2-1	TGTGCCAGCAGGTCCACTCGGGACTCCTCCTACAATGAGCAGTTCTTC	CASRSTRDSSYNEQFF
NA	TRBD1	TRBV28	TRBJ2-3	TGTGCCAGCAGTTCGGGACAGGGAACAGATACGCAGTATTTT	CASSSGQGTDTQYF
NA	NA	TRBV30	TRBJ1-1	TGTGCCTGGAGTGCAGGGCAGGGTGAAGCTTTCTTT	CAWSAGQGEAFF
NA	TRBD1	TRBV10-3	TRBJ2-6	TGTGCCATCGGGACAGGAACAGGGGCCAACGTCCTGACTTTC	CAIGTGTGANVLTF
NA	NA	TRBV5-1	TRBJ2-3	TGCGCCAGCAGCTTGGTATCGGGGGCAGATACGCAGTATTTT	CASSLVSGADTQYF
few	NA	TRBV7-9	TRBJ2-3	TGTGCCAGCAGCTTACGGGGGAGTAGTTCAGATACGCAGTATTTT	CASSLRGSSSDTQYF
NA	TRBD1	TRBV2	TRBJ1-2	TGTGCCAGCAGTACAGGGGTGGCAGAGGGCTACACCTTC	CASSTGVAEGYTF